This T cell receptor beta chain was obtained from a study of T cell responses to AZD1222 COVID-19 vaccine. Study at large: Pooled together were second doses at about 4 or about 12 weeks.

Germline CDR1 reads SGHVS; CDR2 reads FQNEAQ. The ends were cut back, 5 bases at V and 9 bases at J, with 10 bases in the middle. There are 11 residues in the CDR3. With regard to this clone: Its antigen is undetermined.

Here immunoSEQ multiplex PCR was the method, and the copy in TCRdb shows in-frame clones only, minus some. The sample contains 130,000 or so clones, over 85% of which appear only once. The study, taken as a whole, reports: Researchers report vaccine-associated CD4 TCRs spanning spike, with dominance at 160-218 and 743-854. No day 14 peak samples; only post-peak repertoires were characterized. After two AZD1222 doses, spike-specific TCR breadth and depth rose versus day 0.

This TCR derives from an adult in good health. The V and J genes are TRBV7-8 and TRBJ1-1; no clear D. Sample: peripheral blood, taken on day 0 of AZD1222 vaccination. CDR3 residues: CASSLGSQAFF. The DNA for the CDR3 is TGTGCCAGCAGCCTCGGGAGCCAAGCTTTCTTT.